This entry concerns a single TCR beta chain. These data come from a study of technical replicates of blood from a few donors. Libraries were prepared by immunoSEQ multiplex PCR; TCRdb keeps only in-frame clonotypes and omits some of them. The sample records approximately 90,000 clones, around 96% being singletons. The receptor's source is a human donor in good health. Sample: T cells isolated from PBMCs.

In DNA form, the CDR3 reads TGTGCCTGGAGTCTAGTAACCGCGAACACCGGGGAGCTGTTTTTT. It encodes CAWSLVTANTGELFF. V and J are TRBV30 and TRBJ2-2, with D hard to call. The CDR3 extends over 15 amino acids. Germline loops: CDR1 GTSNPN, CDR2 SVGIG (reference sequence). V shed 2 bases and J shed 0 bases, with 10 bases lying between them. The full variable domain, in which reference TRBV30 and TRBJ2-2 provide the parts outside the CDR3, is SQTIHQWPATLVQPVGSPLSLECTVEGTSNPNLYWYRQAAGRGLQLLFYSVGIGQISSEVPQNLSASRPQDRQFILSSKKLLLSDSGFYLCAWSLVTANTGELFFGEGSRLTVL.